A selection of T cell receptor beta chains follows, all from one sample in a study of blood T cell repertoires in COVID-19. This table comes from immunoSEQ multiplex PCR, and its TCRdb copy is limited to in-frame clones, with some not included. The table includes nearly 350,000 clones, 88% detected once. Specimen: peripheral blood. Receptors originate from a woman aged 70-85 years with COVID-19, enrolled during active disease. CDR3s include the opening cysteine and the closing phenylalanine or tryptophan. A D gene is named only where the DNA matches it firmly. Size is omitted from some rows. Given values are once, few, many or a class for expanded clones.

v_gene: TRBV19; d_gene: NA; abundance: NA; j_gene: TRBJ2-5; CDR3aa: CASSTRGEGETQYF; CDR3nt: TGTGCCAGTAGTACCAGGGGTGAGGGAGAGACCCAGTACTTC
v_gene: TRBV5-4; d_gene: NA; abundance: few; j_gene: TRBJ1-6; CDR3aa: CASSLDASENSPLHF; CDR3nt: TGTGCCAGCAGCTTGGATGCGTCCGAAAATTCACCCCTCCACTTT
v_gene: TRBV6-1; d_gene: NA; abundance: NA; j_gene: TRBJ1-6; CDR3aa: CASSAVLRARNSPLHF; CDR3nt: TGTGCCAGCAGTGCGGTGCTCAGGGCGAGGAATTCACCCCTCCACTTT
v_gene: TRBV7-2; d_gene: TRBD2; abundance: NA; j_gene: TRBJ2-7; CDR3aa: CASSYLAGFSYEQYF; CDR3nt: TGTGCCAGCAGCTACTTAGCGGGCTTCTCCTACGAGCAGTACTTC
v_gene: TRBV7-3; d_gene: TRBD1; abundance: NA; j_gene: TRBJ1-2; CDR3aa: CASSPPQGAAYGYTF; CDR3nt: TGTGCCAGCAGCCCCCCCCAGGGGGCGGCCTATGGCTACACCTTC
v_gene: TRBV9; d_gene: TRBD2; abundance: NA; j_gene: TRBJ2-5; CDR3aa: CASSVGGTSPQETQYF; CDR3nt: TGTGCCAGCAGCGTAGGAGGGACTAGCCCCCAAGAGACCCAGTACTTC
v_gene: TRBV18; d_gene: NA; abundance: NA; j_gene: TRBJ2-4; CDR3aa: CASSLGDFGAKNIQYF; CDR3nt: TGTGCCAGCTCACTGGGGGACTTCGGTGCCAAAAACATTCAGTACTTC
v_gene: TRBV7-3; d_gene: TRBD2; abundance: NA; j_gene: TRBJ2-3; CDR3aa: CASSLTSGGAGTDTQYF; CDR3nt: TGTGCCAGCAGCCTCACTAGCGGGGGGGCCGGAACAGATACGCAGTATTTT
v_gene: TRBV2; d_gene: TRBD1; abundance: NA; j_gene: TRBJ1-1; CDR3aa: CASSEARTGTNTEAFF; CDR3nt: TGTGCCAGCAGTGAAGCCAGGACAGGAACGAACACTGAAGCTTTCTTT
v_gene: TRBV6-5; d_gene: NA; abundance: NA; j_gene: TRBJ2-5; CDR3aa: CASSYSGDQYF; CDR3nt: TGTGCCAGCAGTTACTCCGGGGACCAGTACTTC
v_gene: TRBV5-1; d_gene: NA; abundance: NA; j_gene: TRBJ1-1; CDR3aa: CASRPGTLTEAFF; CDR3nt: TGCGCCAGCAGACCCGGGACACTCACTGAAGCTTTCTTT
v_gene: TRBV15; d_gene: TRBD1; abundance: NA; j_gene: TRBJ2-3; CDR3aa: CATSKGAGDTQYF; CDR3nt: TGTGCCACCAGCAAGGGGGCCGGGGATACGCAGTATTTT
v_gene: TRBV5-8; d_gene: NA; abundance: NA; j_gene: TRBJ1-5; CDR3aa: CASDRPNQPQHF; CDR3nt: TGTGCCAGCGACAGGCCCAATCAGCCCCAGCATTTT
v_gene: TRBV30; d_gene: NA; abundance: NA; j_gene: TRBJ1-3; CDR3aa: CAWSVENPGLSGNTIYF; CDR3nt: TGTGCCTGGAGTGTAGAAAACCCGGGACTCTCTGGAAACACCATATATTTT